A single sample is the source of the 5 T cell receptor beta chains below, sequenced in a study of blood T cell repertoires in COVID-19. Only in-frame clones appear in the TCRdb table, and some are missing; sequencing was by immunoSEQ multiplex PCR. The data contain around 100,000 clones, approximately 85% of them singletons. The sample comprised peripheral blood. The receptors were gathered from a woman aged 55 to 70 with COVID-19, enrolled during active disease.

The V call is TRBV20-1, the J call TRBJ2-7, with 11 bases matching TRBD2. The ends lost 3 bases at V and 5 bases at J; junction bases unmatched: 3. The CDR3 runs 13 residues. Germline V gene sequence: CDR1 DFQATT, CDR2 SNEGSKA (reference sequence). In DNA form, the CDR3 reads TGCAGTGCTAGTCCGGGACTAGCGGACGAGCAGTACTTC. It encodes CSASPGLADEQYF.

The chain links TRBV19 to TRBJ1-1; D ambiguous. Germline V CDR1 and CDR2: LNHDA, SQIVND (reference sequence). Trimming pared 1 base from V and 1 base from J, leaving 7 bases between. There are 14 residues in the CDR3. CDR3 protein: CASSIAAGNTEAFF. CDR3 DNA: TGTGCCAGTAGTATAGCCGCGGGGAACACTGAAGCTTTCTTT.

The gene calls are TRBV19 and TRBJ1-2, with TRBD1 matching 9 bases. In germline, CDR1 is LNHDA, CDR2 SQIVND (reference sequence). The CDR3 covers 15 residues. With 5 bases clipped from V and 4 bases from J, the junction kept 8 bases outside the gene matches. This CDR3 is CASSPGQGMGYGYTF. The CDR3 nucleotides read TGTGCCAGTAGTCCAGGACAGGGGATGGGCTATGGCTACACCTTC.

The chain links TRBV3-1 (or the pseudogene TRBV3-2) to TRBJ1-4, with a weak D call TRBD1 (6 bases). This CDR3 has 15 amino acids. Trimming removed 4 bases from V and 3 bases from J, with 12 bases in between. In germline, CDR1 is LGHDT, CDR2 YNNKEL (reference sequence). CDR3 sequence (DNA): TGTGCCAGCAGCCTAAGCGGGACACCTAATGAAAAACTGTTTTTT. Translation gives CASSLSGTPNEKLFF.

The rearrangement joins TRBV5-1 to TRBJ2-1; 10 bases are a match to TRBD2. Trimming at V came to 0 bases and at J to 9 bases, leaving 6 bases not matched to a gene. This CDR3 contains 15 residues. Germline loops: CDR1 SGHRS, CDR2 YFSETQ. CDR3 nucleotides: TGCGCCAGCAGCTTGGCAGCTAGCGGGGGACTTGAGCAGTTCTTC. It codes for CASSLAASGGLEQFF.